Listed below are T cell receptor beta chains from one sample, sequenced in a study of T cells in Graves' hyperthyroidism and ophthalmopathy. TCRdb re-derived calls from the multiplex PCR reads in MiXCR, one entry per CDR3 protein. The sample lists roughly 380,000 distinct CDR3 sequences; 15% to 20% were seen once. Source material: blood. These receptors all come from a woman aged 40 to 50 with Graves' ophthalmopathy. Each CDR3 is given with its conserved first and last residue. D genes are given only for firm matches. Clone size is given for some rows only: seen once, a few or many times, or a class if the clone is expanded.

V	J	D	size	CDR3	DNA
TRBV4-1	TRBJ2-5	TRBD1	many	CASSEGQGQETQYF	TGCGCCAGCAGCGAAGGACAGGGGCAGGAGACCCAGTACTTC
TRBV3-1	TRBJ2-7	TRBD2	.	CASSPGGFEQYF	TGTGCCAGCAGCCCGGGGGGGTTCGAGCAGTACTTC
TRBV29-1	TRBJ2-7	.	.	CSVGHLSYEQYF	TGCAGCGTTGGACACCTCTCCTACGAGCAGTACTTC
TRBV14	TRBJ1-1	.	many	CASSRQGGRTEAFF	TGTGCCAGCAGCCGCCAGGGAGGTCGGACTGAAGCTTTCTTT
TRBV19	TRBJ2-2	.	many	CASTEFRGAIGELFF	TGTGCCAGTACCGAGTTCAGGGGCGCTATCGGGGAGCTGTTTTTT
TRBV25-1	TRBJ2-1	TRBD1	many	CASSEWTGGMMEEQFF	TGTGCCAGCAGTGAATGGACAGGGGGCATGATGGAGGAGCAGTTCTTC
TRBV7-2	TRBJ2-7	.	.	CASSLFGWSYEQYF	TGTGCCAGCAGCTTATTCGGTTGGTCCTACGAGCAGTACTTC
TRBV6-1	TRBJ2-2	TRBD1	once	CASEPGQLNTGELFF	TGTGCCAGTGAACCGGGACAGCTAAACACCGGGGAGCTGTTTTTT
TRBV6-1	TRBJ2-3	.	many	CASSRPTDTQYF	TGTGCCAGCAGCCGTCCCACAGATACGCAGTATTTT
TRBV6-1	TRBJ2-2	TRBD1	many	CASSEGTGGPGELLF	TGTGCCAGTAGTGAAGGGACAGGGGGCCCCGGGGAGCTGCTTTTT
TRBV12-3/TRBV12-4	TRBJ1-5	TRBD1	.	CASSSGTGESNQPQHF	TGTGCCAGCAGTTCCGGGACAGGGGAAAGCAATCAGCCCCAGCATTTT
TRBV5-1	TRBJ2-7	.	many	CASSWRAEGNSYEQYF	TGCGCCAGCAGCTGGCGAGCGGAGGGGAACTCCTACGAGCAGTACTTC
TRBV7-9	TRBJ1-2	.	.	CASSFLGANYGYTF	TGTGCCAGCAGTTTCCTCGGGGCTAACTATGGCTACACCTTC
TRBV11-1	TRBJ1-1	.	.	CASSPSGSTKDMNTEAFF	TGTGCCAGCAGCCCGAGTGGTAGCACCAAGGATATGAACACTGAAGCTTTCTTT
TRBV15	TRBJ2-5	.	.	CATSRDRDFGQGTVGETQYF	TGTGCCACCAGCAGAGACCGGGACTTTGGGCAGGGTACCGTCGGGGAGACCCAGTACTTC
TRBV12-3/TRBV12-4	TRBJ1-2	TRBD1	.	CASSRQGSFRGYTF	TGTGCCAGCAGTCGACAGGGGAGTTTTCGTGGCTACACCTTC
TRBV5-4	TRBJ2-5	.	many	CASSLVTQETQYF	TGTGCCAGCAGCTTGGTGACCCAAGAGACCCAGTACTTC
TRBV12-3/TRBV12-4	TRBJ1-1	.	many	CASSLPGVLNTEAFF	TGTGCCAGCAGTTTGCCTGGGGTCTTGAACACTGAAGCTTTCTTT
TRBV5-1	TRBJ2-5	TRBD2	.	CASSLVAGPSGGETQYF	TGCGCCAGCAGCTTGGTAGCGGGACCTTCGGGTGGGGAGACCCAGTACTTC
TRBV6-5	TRBJ2-7	TRBD2	many	CASSYSTPGTTGLEQYF	TGTGCCAGCAGTTACTCAACCCCGGGGACTACCGGCTTGGAGCAGTACTTC
TRBV6-1	TRBJ2-7	TRBD1	.	CASSRGGQGKPYEQYF	TGTGCCAGCAGCCGGGGGGGACAGGGGAAACCCTACGAGCAGTACTTC
TRBV12-3/TRBV12-4	TRBJ1-1	TRBD1	many	CASRRRGQLEAFF	TGTGCCAGCAGGCGAAGGGGACAGTTAGAAGCTTTCTTT
TRBV12-3/TRBV12-4	TRBJ2-7	TRBD1	few	CASSFVRQGPYEQYF	TGTGCCAGCAGTTTTGTTCGACAGGGTCCCTACGAGCAGTACTTC
TRBV11-1	TRBJ2-2	TRBD1	many	CASSRWTGAVSGELFF	TGTGCCAGCAGCCGATGGACAGGGGCAGTATCCGGGGAGCTGTTTTTT
TRBV4-1	TRBJ1-1	.	many	CASSQDPLNTEAFF	TGCGCCAGCAGCCAAGATCCTTTGAACACTGAAGCTTTCTTT
TRBV6-1	TRBJ1-6	.	many	CASRKGRLDNSPLHF	TGTGCCAGCCGAAAGGGGCGGCTTGATAATTCACCCCTCCACTTT
TRBV12-3/TRBV12-4	TRBJ2-7	.	many	CASSRLVASEQYF	TGTGCCAGCAGCCGTTTAGTAGCGAGCGAGCAGTACTTC
TRBV12-3/TRBV12-4	TRBJ1-1	.	many	CASSLRAGRNREAFF	TGTGCCAGCAGTTTACGAGCAGGCCGGAACAGGGAAGCTTTCTTT
TRBV18	TRBJ2-7	.	few	CASSPLAASSYEQYF	TGTGCCAGCTCACCATTAGCGGCTAGCTCCTACGAGCAGTACTTC
TRBV29-1	TRBJ2-5	TRBD2	many	CSVIAGGEETQYF	TGCAGCGTCATAGCGGGAGGGGAGGAGACCCAGTACTTC
TRBV19	TRBJ1-5	.	.	CASNKRDNQPQHF	TGTGCCAGTAATAAAAGGGACAATCAGCCCCAGCATTTT
TRBV29-1	TRBJ2-5	TRBD2	many	CSVDSSGKTQYF	TGCAGCGTTGATTCTAGCGGGAAGACCCAGTACTTC
TRBV12-3/TRBV12-4	TRBJ1-1	.	many	CASSLTKNTEAFF	TGTGCCAGCAGTTTAACAAAGAACACTGAAGCTTTCTTT
TRBV28	TRBJ1-1	.	many	CASSLPGVWDTEAFF	TGTGCCAGCAGTTTACCTGGGGTCTGGGACACTGAAGCTTTCTTT
TRBV2	TRBJ1-6	.	many	CASRFPESNSPLHF	TGTGCCAGCAGGTTTCCGGAGTCGAATTCACCCCTCCACTTT
TRBV10-3	TRBJ1-5	.	many	CAISDSGAGSNQPQHF	TGTGCCATCAGTGATTCTGGGGCCGGTAGCAATCAGCCCCAGCATTTT
TRBV6-2/TRBV6-3	TRBJ2-4	TRBD2	many	CASSPRTSGYLAKNIQYF	TGTGCCAGCAGTCCCCGGACTAGCGGTTACTTAGCCAAAAACATTCAGTACTTC
TRBV28	TRBJ1-5	.	many	CASSLWRYSNQPQHF	TGTGCCAGCAGTTTGTGGAGATATAGCAATCAGCCCCAGCATTTT
TRBV28	TRBJ2-5	TRBD1	many	CASSFRRRMTGTARGETQYF	TGTGCCAGCAGTTTTAGGCGGAGGATGACCGGGACAGCGAGGGGTGAGACCCAGTACTTC
TRBV3-1	TRBJ1-2	TRBD1	many	CASSPYPPGTGDGYTF	TGTGCCAGCAGCCCGTACCCTCCCGGGACAGGGGATGGCTACACCTTC
TRBV5-8	TRBJ1-5	TRBD1	few	CASHGTVSNQPQHF	TGTGCCAGCCACGGGACAGTTAGCAATCAGCCCCAGCATTTT
TRBV6-1	TRBJ1-2	TRBD1	many	CASSGPGTGHYGYTF	TGTGCCAGCAGTGGACCCGGGACAGGACACTATGGCTACACCTTC
TRBV6-5	TRBJ2-5	.	.	CASSYLFSRDHQETQYF	TGTGCCAGCAGTTACCTTTTTTCCCGGGACCACCAAGAGACCCAGTACTTC
TRBV11-2	TRBJ1-4	.	many	CASSLGSYTNEKLFF	TGTGCCAGCAGCTTAGGGAGTTATACTAATGAAAAACTGTTTTTT
TRBV20-1	TRBJ1-2	.	many	CSASPALHYGYTF	TGCAGTGCTAGTCCAGCCTTACACTATGGCTACACCTTC
TRBV7-2	TRBJ2-7	.	many	CASSSLLLSDEQYF	TGTGCCAGCAGCTCTTTACTCCTCTCGGACGAGCAGTACTTC
TRBV28	TRBJ1-2	.	.	CASSLRVSNYGYTF	TGTGCCAGCAGTTTGCGGGTATCGAACTATGGCTACACCTTC
TRBV18	TRBJ2-7	.	.	CASSPPYGTAGDEQYF	TGTGCCAGCTCACCACCCTACGGGACCGCCGGCGACGAGCAGTACTTC
TRBV2	TRBJ2-3	TRBD2	few	CASSGNVGGASGRLGTQYF	TGTGCCAGCAGTGGAAATGTCGGGGGAGCTAGCGGGAGGTTGGGTACGCAGTATTTT
TRBV5-1	TRBJ2-3	TRBD2	.	CASSLDGTSGTKDTQYF	TGCGCCAGCAGCTTGGACGGGACTAGCGGGACGAAAGATACGCAGTATTTT
TRBV28	TRBJ2-3	.	many	CAVSGGFSTDTQYF	TGTGCCGTTTCAGGGGGGTTTAGCACAGATACGCAGTATTTT
TRBV7-8	TRBJ2-7	TRBD1	few	CASSPPTGQGAFEQYF	TGTGCCAGCAGCCCCCCAACCGGACAGGGGGCGTTCGAGCAGTACTTC
TRBV3-1	TRBJ2-5	.	many	CASSLAFQETQYF	TGTGCCAGCAGCCTAGCGTTCCAAGAGACCCAGTACTTC
TRBV30	TRBJ1-2	.	many	CAWSRFGGANYGYTF	TGTGCCTGGAGTAGATTTGGAGGAGCTAACTATGGCTACACCTTC
TRBV19	TRBJ2-7	.	.	CASSMSLKSYEQYF	TGTGCCAGTAGTATGTCCCTGAAATCCTACGAGCAGTACTTC